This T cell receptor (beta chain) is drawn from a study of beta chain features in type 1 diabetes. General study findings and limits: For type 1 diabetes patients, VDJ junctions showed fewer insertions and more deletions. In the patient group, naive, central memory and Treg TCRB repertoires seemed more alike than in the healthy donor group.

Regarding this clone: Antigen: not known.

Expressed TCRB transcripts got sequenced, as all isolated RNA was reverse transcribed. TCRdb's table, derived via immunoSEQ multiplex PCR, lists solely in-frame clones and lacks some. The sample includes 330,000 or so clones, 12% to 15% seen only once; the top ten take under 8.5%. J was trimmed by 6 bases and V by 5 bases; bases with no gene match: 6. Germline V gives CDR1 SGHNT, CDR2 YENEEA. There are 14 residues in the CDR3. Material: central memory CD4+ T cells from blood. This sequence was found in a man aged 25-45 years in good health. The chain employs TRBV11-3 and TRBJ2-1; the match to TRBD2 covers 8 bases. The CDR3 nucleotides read TGTGCCAGCAGCCCGAGCGGGAGAACCAATGAGCAGTTCTTC. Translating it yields CASSPSGRTNEQFF.